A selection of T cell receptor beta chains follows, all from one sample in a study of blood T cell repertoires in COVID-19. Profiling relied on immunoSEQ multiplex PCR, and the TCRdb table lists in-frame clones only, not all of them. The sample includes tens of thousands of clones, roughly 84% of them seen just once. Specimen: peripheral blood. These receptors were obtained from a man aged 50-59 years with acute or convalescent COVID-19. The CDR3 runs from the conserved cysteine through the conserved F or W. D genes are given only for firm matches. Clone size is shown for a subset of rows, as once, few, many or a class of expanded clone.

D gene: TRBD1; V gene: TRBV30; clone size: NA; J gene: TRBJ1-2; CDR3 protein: CAWSVDRGKGGYTF; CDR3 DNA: TGTGCCTGGAGTGTGGACAGGGGAAAAGGAGGCTACACCTTC
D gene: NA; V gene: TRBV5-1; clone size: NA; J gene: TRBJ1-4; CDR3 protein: CASSEQGYEKLFF; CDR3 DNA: TGCGCCAGCAGCGAACAGGGTTATGAAAAACTGTTTTTT
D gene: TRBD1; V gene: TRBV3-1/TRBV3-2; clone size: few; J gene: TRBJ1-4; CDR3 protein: CASSQRDRSNEKLFF; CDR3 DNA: TGTGCCAGCAGCCAACGGGACAGGTCTAATGAAAAACTGTTTTTT
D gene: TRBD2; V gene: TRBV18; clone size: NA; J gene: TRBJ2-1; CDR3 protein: CASSPERGKFYNEQFF; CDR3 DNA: TGTGCCAGCTCACCAGAGCGGGGGAAGTTTTACAATGAGCAGTTCTTC
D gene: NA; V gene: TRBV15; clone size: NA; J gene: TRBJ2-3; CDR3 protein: CATSRFDQQGGQYF; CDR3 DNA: TGTGCCACCAGCAGATTCGACCAGCAGGGGGGGCAGTATTTT
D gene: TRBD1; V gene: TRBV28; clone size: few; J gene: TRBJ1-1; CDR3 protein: CASSLGTGVVRTEAFF; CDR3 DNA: TGTGCCAGCAGTCTCGGGACAGGGGTCGTGAGGACTGAAGCTTTCTTT
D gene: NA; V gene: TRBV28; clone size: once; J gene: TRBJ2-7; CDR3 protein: CASTGITTYEQYF; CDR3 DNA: TGTGCCAGCACAGGGATAACTACCTACGAGCAGTACTTC
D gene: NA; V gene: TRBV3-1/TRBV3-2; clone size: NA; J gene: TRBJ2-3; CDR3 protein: CASSQEGLGTDTQYF; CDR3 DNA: TGTGCCAGCAGCCAAGAAGGTCTAGGCACGGATACGCAGTATTTT
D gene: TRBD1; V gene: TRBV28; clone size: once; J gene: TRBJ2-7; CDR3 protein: CASSFGTGPYEQYF; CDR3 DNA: TGTGCCAGCAGTTTCGGGACAGGGCCCTACGAGCAGTACTTC
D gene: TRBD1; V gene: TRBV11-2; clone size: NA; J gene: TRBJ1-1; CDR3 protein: CASSFTGGMNTEAFF; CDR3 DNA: TGTGCCAGCAGCTTCACAGGGGGGATGAACACTGAAGCTTTCTTT
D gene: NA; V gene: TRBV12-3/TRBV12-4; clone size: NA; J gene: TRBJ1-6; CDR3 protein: CASGVTYNSLLHF; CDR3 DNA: TGTGCATCCGGGGTTACCTATAATTCACTCCTCCACTTT
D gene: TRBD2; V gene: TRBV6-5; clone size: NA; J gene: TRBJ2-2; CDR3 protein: CASSSLGLGIGELFF; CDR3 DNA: TGTGCCAGCAGTTCATTAGGACTAGGCATCGGGGAGCTGTTTTTT
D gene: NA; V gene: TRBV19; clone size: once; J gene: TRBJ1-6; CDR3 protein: CASTPAGTSNSPLHF; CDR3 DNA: TGTGCCAGTACCCCGGCCGGGACAAGTAATTCACCCCTCCACTTT
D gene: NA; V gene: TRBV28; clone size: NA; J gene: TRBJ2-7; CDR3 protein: CATTPREGRKKTRGEQYF; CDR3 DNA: TGTGCCACCACCCCCAGGGAGGGCAGGAAAAAAACCAGGGGCGAGCAGTACTTC
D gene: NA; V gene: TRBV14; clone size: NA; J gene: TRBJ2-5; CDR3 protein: CASSQVRETQYF; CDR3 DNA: TGTGCCAGCAGCCAAGTGCGAGAGACCCAGTACTTC
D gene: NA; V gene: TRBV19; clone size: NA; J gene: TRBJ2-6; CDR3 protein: CASSRSRGLTGANVLTF; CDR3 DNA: TGTGCCAGTAGTAGGAGCAGGGGACTAACTGGGGCCAACGTCCTGACTTTC
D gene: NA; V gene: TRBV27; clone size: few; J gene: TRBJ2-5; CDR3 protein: CASSLSGRAYGETQYF; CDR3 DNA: TGTGCCAGCAGTTTAAGTGGCAGGGCGTACGGAGAGACCCAGTACTTC
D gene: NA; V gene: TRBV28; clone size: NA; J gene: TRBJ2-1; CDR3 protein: CASRPGVSYNEQFF; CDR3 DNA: TGTGCCAGCAGACCAGGGGTCTCCTACAATGAGCAGTTCTTC
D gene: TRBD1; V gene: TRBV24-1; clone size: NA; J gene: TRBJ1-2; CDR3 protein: CATSVTGNYGYTF; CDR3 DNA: TGTGCCACCAGTGTGACAGGGAACTATGGCTACACCTTC
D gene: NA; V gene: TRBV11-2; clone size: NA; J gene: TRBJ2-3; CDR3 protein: CASSLVGGTRPTDTQYF; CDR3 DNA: TGTGCCAGCAGCTTAGTGGGGGGTACTCGACCCACAGATACGCAGTATTTT
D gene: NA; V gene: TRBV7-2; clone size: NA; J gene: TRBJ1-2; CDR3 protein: CASSLAGAQGGYTF; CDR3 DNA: TGTGCCAGCAGCTTAGCGGGGGCGCAGGGTGGCTACACCTTC
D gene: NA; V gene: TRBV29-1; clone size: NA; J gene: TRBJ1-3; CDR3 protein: CSVLSTGKGNTIYF; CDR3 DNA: TGCAGCGTCCTCTCCACAGGGAAGGGAAACACCATATATTTT
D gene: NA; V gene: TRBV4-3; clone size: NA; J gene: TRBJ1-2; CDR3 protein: CASSPPGVSGGYTF; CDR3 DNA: TGCGCCAGCAGTCCTCCAGGAGTCAGCGGTGGCTACACCTTC
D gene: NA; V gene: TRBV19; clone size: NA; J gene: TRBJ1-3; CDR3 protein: CASSISGSGNTIYF; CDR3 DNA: TGTGCCAGTAGTATATCAGGCTCTGGAAACACCATATATTTT
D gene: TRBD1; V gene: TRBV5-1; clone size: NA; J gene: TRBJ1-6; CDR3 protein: CASSPGTGVGSPLHF; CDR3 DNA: TGCGCCAGCAGCCCTGGGACAGGGGTGGGTTCACCCCTCCACTTT
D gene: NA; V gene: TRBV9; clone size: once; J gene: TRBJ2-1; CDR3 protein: CASSPGAALSSYNEQFF; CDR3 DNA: TGTGCCAGCAGCCCCGGAGCCGCCCTCAGCTCCTACAATGAGCAGTTCTTC
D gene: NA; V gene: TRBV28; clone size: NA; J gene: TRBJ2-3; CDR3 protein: CASSFGGNTDTQYF; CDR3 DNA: TGTGCCAGCAGTTTCGGGGGAAACACAGATACGCAGTATTTT
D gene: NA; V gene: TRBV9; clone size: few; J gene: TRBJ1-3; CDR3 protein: CASRRQGGNTIYF; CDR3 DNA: TGTGCCAGCAGGCGCCAGGGAGGAAACACCATATATTTT
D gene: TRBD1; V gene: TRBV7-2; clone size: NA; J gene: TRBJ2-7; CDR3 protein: CASSTNRGYEQYF; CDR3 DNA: TGTGCCAGCAGCACGAACAGGGGGTACGAGCAGTACTTC
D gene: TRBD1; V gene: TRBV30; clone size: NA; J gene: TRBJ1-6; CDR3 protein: CAWSKSVIQGYQSPLHF; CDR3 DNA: TGTGCCTGGAGTAAGAGCGTGATACAGGGGTACCAGTCACCCCTCCACTTT
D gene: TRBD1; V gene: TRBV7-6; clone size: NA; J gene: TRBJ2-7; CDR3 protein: CASSSQGGEQYF; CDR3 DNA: TGTGCCAGCAGCTCACAGGGGGGCGAGCAGTACTTC